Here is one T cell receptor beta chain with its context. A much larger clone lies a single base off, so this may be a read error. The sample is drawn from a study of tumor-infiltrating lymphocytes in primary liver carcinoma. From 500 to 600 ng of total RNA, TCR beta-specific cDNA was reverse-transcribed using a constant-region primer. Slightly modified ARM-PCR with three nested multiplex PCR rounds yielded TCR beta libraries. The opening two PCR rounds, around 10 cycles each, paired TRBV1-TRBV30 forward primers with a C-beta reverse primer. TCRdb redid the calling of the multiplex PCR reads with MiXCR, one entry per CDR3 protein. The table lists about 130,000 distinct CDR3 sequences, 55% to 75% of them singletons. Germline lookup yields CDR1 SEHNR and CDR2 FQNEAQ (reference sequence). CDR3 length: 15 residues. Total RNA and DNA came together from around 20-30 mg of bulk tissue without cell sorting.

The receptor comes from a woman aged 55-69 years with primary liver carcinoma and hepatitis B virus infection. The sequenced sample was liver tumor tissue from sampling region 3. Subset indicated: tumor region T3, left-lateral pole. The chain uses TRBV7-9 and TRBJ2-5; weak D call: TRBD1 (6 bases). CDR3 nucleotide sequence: TGTGCCGGCAGCTTAGCCACCGGAAGGGGGGAGACCCAGTACTTC. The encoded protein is CAGSLATGRGETQYF.